A single T cell receptor beta chain is shown here with its context. Its specificity is not known. The data stem from a study of cytomegalovirus exposure and HLA in healthy donors. The approximately 120-subject validation cohort, separate from the roughly 700-subject first cohort, included the donors. Findings and limits, study-wide: In the 120 or so validation repertoires, about 95% of cluster scores exceeded 0, per a later analysis. A list of 150 to 200 TCR beta chains associated with cytomegalovirus was given.

This CDR3 region has 12 residues. The junction had 2 bases not matched to a gene; V was cut back by 6 bases and J by 4 bases. CDR1 SQVTM and CDR2 ANQGSEA come from the germline V gene. Using immunoSEQ multiplex PCR, the repertoire was profiled, and TCRdb retains in-frame clones only, with some absent. The sample shows around 60,000 clones, 95% of them seen only once. The specimen was PBMCs. The chain combines TRBV29-1 with TRBJ2-1, with TRBD1 identical over 8 bases. The sequence came from a woman aged 18-35 years in good health and CMV-seropositive. The CDR3 nucleotides read TGCAGCGTAGGACAGGGATACAATGAGCAGTTCTTC. Amino acid sequence: CSVGQGYNEQFF.